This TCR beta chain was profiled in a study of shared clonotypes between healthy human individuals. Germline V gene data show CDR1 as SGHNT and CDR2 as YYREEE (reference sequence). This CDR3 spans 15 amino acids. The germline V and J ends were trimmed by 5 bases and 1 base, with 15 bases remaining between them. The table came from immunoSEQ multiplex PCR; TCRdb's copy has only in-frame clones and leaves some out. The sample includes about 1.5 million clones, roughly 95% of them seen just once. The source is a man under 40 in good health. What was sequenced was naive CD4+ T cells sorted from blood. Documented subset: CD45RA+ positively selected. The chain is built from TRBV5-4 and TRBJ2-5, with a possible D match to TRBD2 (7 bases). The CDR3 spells CASRLEGGAQETQYF. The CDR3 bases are TGTGCCAGCAGGCTGGAAGGGGGGGCCCAAGAGACCCAGTACTTC.